A selection of T cell receptor beta chains follows, all from one sample in a study of cytomegalovirus exposure and HLA in healthy donors. This table comes from immunoSEQ multiplex PCR, and its TCRdb copy is limited to in-frame clones, with some not included. Of over 100,000 clones in the sample, around three fifths are singletons; the top ten hold more than 6.5%. The sequencing input was PBMCs. These receptor sequences come from a woman aged 40-49 years in good health and CMV-seropositive. CDR3s include the opening cysteine and the closing phenylalanine or tryptophan. The D gene is left open where the match is weak. Size is omitted from some rows. Given values are once, few, many or a class for expanded clones.

NA,few,TRBJ1-2,TRBV5-6,TGTGCCAGCAGCTCCCTCTATGGCTACACCTTC,CASSSLYGYTF
NA,NA,TRBJ2-7,TRBV5-8,TGTGCCAGCAGCAAGTCGTTACAGGTACCCCCTTACGAGCAGTACTTC,CASSKSLQVPPYEQYF
NA,NA,TRBJ1-4,TRBV6-1,TGTGCCAGCACACAGGTAGCTGCGTATGAAAAACTGTTTTTT,CASTQVAAYEKLFF
NA,NA,TRBJ2-5,TRBV7-9,TGTGCCAGCAGCGGAGTAGCGGAACCGGAGACCCAGTACTTC,CASSGVAEPETQYF
NA,few,TRBJ1-4,TRBV7-6,TGTGCCAGCAGCCGTACAGGGCTTGAAAAACTGTTTTTT,CASSRTGLEKLFF
NA,once,TRBJ1-2,TRBV10-1,TGCGCCAGCAGTGAACAGGTCAACTATGGCTACACCTTC,CASSEQVNYGYTF
TRBD2,NA,TRBJ2-5,TRBV28,TGTGCCAGCACCTCCGAGCGGGAGGACCAAGAGACCCAGTACTTC,CASTSEREDQETQYF
NA,NA,TRBJ1-2,TRBV6-1,TGTGCCAGCAGTGAGGGAGGGGCCGGGAACTATGGCTACCCCTTC,CASSEGGAGNYGYPF
NA,NA,TRBJ2-5,TRBV15,TGTGCCACCAGCAGAGATCGGTGGGCCTGGCAGACCCAGTACTTC,CATSRDRWAWQTQYF
NA,NA,TRBJ2-2,TRBV2,TGTGCCAGCAGTGACTGGCTGCCCGGGGAGCTGTTTTTT,CASSDWLPGELFF
NA,NA,TRBJ2-5,TRBV14,TGTGCCAGCAGCCAAGATGGGGCAGCGGGAGAGACCCAGTACTTC,CASSQDGAAGETQYF